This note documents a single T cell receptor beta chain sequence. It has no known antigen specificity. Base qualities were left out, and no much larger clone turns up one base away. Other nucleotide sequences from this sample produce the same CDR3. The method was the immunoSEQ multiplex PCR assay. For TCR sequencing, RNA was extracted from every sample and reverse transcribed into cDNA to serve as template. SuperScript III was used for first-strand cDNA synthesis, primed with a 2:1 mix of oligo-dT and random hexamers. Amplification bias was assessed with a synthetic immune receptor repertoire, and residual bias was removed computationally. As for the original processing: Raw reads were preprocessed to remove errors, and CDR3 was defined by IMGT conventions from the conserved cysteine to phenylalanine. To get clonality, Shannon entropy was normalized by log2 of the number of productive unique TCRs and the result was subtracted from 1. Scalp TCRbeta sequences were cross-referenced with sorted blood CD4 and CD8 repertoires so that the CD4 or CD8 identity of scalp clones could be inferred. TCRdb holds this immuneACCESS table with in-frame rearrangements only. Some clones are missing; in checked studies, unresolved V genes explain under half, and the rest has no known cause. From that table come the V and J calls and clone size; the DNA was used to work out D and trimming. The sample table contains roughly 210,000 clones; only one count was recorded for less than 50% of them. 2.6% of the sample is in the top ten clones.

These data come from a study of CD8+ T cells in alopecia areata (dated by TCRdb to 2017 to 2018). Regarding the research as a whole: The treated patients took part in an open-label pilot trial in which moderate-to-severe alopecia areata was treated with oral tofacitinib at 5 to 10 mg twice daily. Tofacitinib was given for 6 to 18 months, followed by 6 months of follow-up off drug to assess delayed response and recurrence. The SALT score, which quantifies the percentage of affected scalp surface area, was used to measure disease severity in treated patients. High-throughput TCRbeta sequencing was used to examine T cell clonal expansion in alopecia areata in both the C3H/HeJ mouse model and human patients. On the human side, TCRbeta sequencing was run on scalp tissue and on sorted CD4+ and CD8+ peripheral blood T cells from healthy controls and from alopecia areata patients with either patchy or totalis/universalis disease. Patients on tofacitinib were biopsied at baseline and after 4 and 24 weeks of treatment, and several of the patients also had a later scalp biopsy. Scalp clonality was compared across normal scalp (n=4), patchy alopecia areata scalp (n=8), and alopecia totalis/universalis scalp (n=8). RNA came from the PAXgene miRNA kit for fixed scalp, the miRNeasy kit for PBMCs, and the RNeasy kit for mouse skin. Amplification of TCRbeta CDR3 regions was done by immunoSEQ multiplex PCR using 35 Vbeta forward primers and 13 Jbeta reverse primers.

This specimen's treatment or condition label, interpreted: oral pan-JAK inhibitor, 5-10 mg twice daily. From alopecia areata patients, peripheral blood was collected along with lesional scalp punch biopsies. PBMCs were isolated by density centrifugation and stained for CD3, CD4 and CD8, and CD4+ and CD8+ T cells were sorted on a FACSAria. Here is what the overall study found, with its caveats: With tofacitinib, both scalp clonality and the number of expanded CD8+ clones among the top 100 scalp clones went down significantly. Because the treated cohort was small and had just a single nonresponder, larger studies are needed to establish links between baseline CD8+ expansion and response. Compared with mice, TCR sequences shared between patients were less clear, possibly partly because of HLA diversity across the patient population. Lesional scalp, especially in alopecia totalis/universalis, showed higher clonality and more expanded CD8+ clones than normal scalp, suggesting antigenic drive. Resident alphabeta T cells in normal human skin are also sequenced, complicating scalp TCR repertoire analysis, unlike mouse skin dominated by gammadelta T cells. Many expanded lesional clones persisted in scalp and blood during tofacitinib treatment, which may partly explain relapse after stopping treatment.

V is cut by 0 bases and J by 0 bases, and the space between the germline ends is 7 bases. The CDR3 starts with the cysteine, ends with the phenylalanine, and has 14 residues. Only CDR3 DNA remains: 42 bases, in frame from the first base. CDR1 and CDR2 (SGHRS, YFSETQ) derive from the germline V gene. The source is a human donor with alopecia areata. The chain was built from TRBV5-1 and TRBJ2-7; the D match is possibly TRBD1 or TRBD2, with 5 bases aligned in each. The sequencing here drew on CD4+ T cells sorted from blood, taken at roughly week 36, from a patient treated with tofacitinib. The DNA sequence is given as TGCGCCAGCAGCTTGGTTGGGGGCTCCTACGAGCAGTACTTC. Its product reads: CASSLVGGSYEQYF.